The rows below give T cell receptor beta chains drawn from one sample of a study of blood T cell repertoires in COVID-19. Using immunoSEQ multiplex PCR, the repertoire was profiled, and TCRdb retains in-frame clones only, with some absent. The table includes around 320,000 clones, 70% to 90% detected once. Sequenced input: peripheral blood. The receptors were sampled from a human donor in a cohort sampled during active COVID-19. Each CDR3 is given with its conserved first and last residue.

TRBV18	CASSSSGGGTDTQYF
TRBV6-5	CASRPGTDGNTIYF
TRBV7-9	CASSLVETGSDGYTF
TRBV19	CASSPSRDLTQYF
TRBV9	CASSVVGTGGFGYTF
TRBV6-5	CASREGPGGYTF
TRBV30	CACTTGFGGELFF
TRBV6-5	CASSYGGGNEQYF
TRBV18	CASSLQRAQMNTEAFF
TRBV30	CAWSTTKETQYF
TRBV5-1	CASSLEGQGSYGYTF
TRBV7-2	CASSLLGTGFEKLFF
TRBV19	CASKGTGVTNEKLFF
TRBV11-2	CASSTGQGSGTEAFF
TRBV6-5	CASRWGTDKTGELFF
TRBV11-2	CASSPQAGAIYEQYF
TRBV2	CASRMTGEETQYF
TRBV12-3/TRBV12-4	CASSPETAAFF
TRBV7-9	CASGSSGRYNEQFF
TRBV30	CAWSVQGLHTEAFF
TRBV10-3	CAISHNQGDGYTF
TRBV12-3/TRBV12-4	CAGATGKREKLFF
TRBV6-6	CASRRISGTEAFF
TRBV4-1	CASSGRTVNTEAFF
TRBV24-1	CATSGGSVNYGYTF
TRBV2	CASQEDREAFF
TRBV5-1	CASSPGQRTDTQYF
TRBV6-5	CASSQGAGYTF
TRBV27	CASSLGRMNTEAFF